The 10 T cell receptor beta chains below all came from one sample that was sequenced in a study of beta chain features in type 1 diabetes. Since all of the isolated RNA was reverse transcribed, expressed TCRB transcripts were what got sequenced. Assay used: immunoSEQ multiplex PCR; TCRdb lists only in-frame clones, some missing. The profile covers more than 350,000 clones, with approximately 10% appearing a single time and 0.04% to 0.05% taken by the ten largest. The sequenced material came from naive CD4+ T cells from blood. These receptors were obtained from a woman aged 18-29 years in good health.

Only a few counts were recorded for this clone. The rearrangement links TRBV18 to TRBJ1-1, with D hard to call. Germline-derived CDR1 and CDR2 are KGHSH and LQKENI. V was cut by 8 bases and J by 5 bases, with 15 bases left in between. The CDR3 is 13 amino acids. CDR3 sequence: CASTNRANTEAFF. CDR3 nucleotide sequence: TGTGCCAGCACAAACCGAGCGAATACTGAAGCTTTCTTT.

This clone was counted only a few times. The DNA of the CDR3 is TGTGCCAGCAGCCGAGGCGGGAACTCCTACGAGCAGTACTTC. The encoded protein is CASSRGGNSYEQYF. This chain links TRBV7-9 with TRBJ2-7, with D maybe TRBD2 (6 bases). CDR1 is SEHNR and CDR2 is FQNEAQ in the germline V gene (reference sequence). V lost 5 bases and J lost 0, with 11 bases in between. CDR3 length equals 14 residues.

The J gene is TRBJ2-1, the V gene TRBV20-1; D possibly uses TRBD1 or TRBD2 (5 bases each). CDR1 and CDR2 from the germline V gene are DFQATT and SNEGSKA (reference sequence). Trimming pared 3 bases from V and 14 bases from J, leaving 14 bases between. This CDR3 contains 11 residues. The CDR3: CSASRDQLKFF. The DNA for the CDR3 is TGCAGTGCTAGCAGGGACCAACTGAAGTTCTTC.

V is TRBV9 and J is TRBJ2-5; maybe TRBD2 (6 bases). Germline V CDR1 and CDR2: SGDLS, YYNGEE. The CDR3 runs 14 residues. The V end was cut by 0 bases, the J end by 4 bases, with 10 bases between. This CDR3 is CASSVEAGRETQYF. The DNA of the CDR3 is TGTGCCAGCAGCGTAGAGGCGGGGCGAGAGACCCAGTACTTC.

The chain is built from TRBV9 and TRBJ2-2, with D possibly matching TRBD2 (5 bases). V was trimmed by 3 bases and J by 7 bases, leaving 22 bases between them. This CDR3 contains 17 residues. Per germline, CDR1 SGDLS and CDR2 YYNGEE. In nucleotides, the CDR3 is TGTGCCAGCAGCGCTAAAAAAGGACTGAACGTTGGCGGGGAGCTGTTTTTT. Protein sequence: CASSAKKGLNVGGELFF.

The chain links TRBV7-8 to TRBJ2-5; TRBD1 or TRBD2 may be the D gene (6 bases each). This CDR3 has 14 residues. CDR1 and CDR2 (germline): SGHVS, FQNEAQ. V dropped 7 bases and J dropped 2 bases, with 14 bases sitting between them. The CDR3 here is CASTYWGAQETQYF. Here the CDR3 DNA reads TGTGCCAGCACCTACTGGGGGGCGCAAGAGACCCAGTACTTC. The whole variable domain, filled in from reference TRBV7-8 and TRBJ2-5, reads GAGVSQSPRYKVAKRGQDVALRCDPISGHVSLFWYQQALGQGPEFLTYFQNEAQLDKSGLPSDRFFAERPEGSVSTLKIQRTQQEDSAVYLCASTYWGAQETQYFGPGTRLLVL.

The chain links TRBV5-4 to TRBJ2-1; TRBD2 agrees at 10 bases. The V gene end was trimmed by 1 base and the J gene end by 8 bases; junction bases not matched to a gene: 6. CDR3 length: 15 amino acids. CDR1 and CDR2 (germline): SGHNT, YYREEE (reference sequence). The CDR3 loop is CASSLYSGGIYEQFF. In DNA form, the CDR3 reads TGTGCCAGCAGCTTGTATAGCGGGGGGATCTATGAGCAGTTCTTC.

The CDR3 nucleotides are TGTGCCATCACCTCCGGGACAGGCTATGGCTACACCTTC. Translating it yields CAITSGTGYGYTF. V and J are TRBV10-3 and TRBJ1-2; 8 nucleotides match TRBD1. The V segment lost 7 bases and the J segment 4 bases; nucleotides outside the gene matches: 5. Germline lookup yields CDR1 ENHRY and CDR2 SYGVKD. There are 13 residues in the CDR3.

This clone was counted a few times. The chain combines TRBV30 with TRBJ1-2; D not certain. The germline gives CDR1 GTSNPN, CDR2 SVGIG (reference sequence). The CDR3 covers 13 residues. Deletions cut 3 bases from V and 8 bases from J, with 16 bases between. For the CDR3, the DNA is TGTGCCTGGAGATTCGGGAGGGTTGGCGGCTACACCTTC. Its translation: CAWRFGRVGGYTF.

V usage is TRBV6-6 and J usage is TRBJ2-7, with D hard to call. Germline CDR1 is MNHNY and CDR2 is SVGAGI (reference sequence). The germline V and J ends were trimmed by 4 bases and 3 bases, with 13 bases remaining between them. The CDR3 is 14 amino acids. CDR3 amino acids: CASSFVPTYYEQYV. The CDR3 DNA follows: TGTGCCAGCAGTTTCGTTCCGACTTACTACGAGCAGTACGTC.